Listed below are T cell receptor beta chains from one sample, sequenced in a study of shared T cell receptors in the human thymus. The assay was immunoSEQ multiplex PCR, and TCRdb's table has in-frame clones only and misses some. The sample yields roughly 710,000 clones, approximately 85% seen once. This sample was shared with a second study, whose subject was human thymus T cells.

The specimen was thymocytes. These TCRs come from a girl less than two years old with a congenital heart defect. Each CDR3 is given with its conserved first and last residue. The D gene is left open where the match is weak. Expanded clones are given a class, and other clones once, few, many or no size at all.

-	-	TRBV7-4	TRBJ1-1	CASSPGVKNTEAFF	TGTGCCAGCAGCCCGGGGGTTAAGAACACTGAAGCTTTCTTT
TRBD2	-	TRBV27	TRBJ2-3	CASSKRLAGGPPDTQYF	TGTGCCAGCAGTAAAAGACTAGCGGGGGGGCCTCCAGATACGCAGTATTTT
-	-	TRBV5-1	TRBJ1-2	CASSLNRGGYGYTF	TGCGCCAGCAGCTTGAATCGGGGGGGCTATGGCTACACCTTC
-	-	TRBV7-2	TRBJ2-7	CASIKPGNYEQYF	TGTGCCAGCATCAAACCGGGAAACTACGAGCAGTACTTC
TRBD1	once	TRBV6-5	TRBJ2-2	CASSYPTGVWTGELFF	TGTGCCAGCAGTTACCCCACAGGGGTTTGGACCGGGGAGCTGTTTTTT
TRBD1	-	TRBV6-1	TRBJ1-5	CASSGKRQGVNQPQHF	TGTGCCAGCAGTGGAAAAAGACAGGGCGTAAATCAGCCCCAGCATTTT
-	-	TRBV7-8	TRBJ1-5	CASSVVQGINQPQHF	TGTGCCAGCAGCGTAGTCCAGGGAATCAATCAGCCCCAGCATTTT
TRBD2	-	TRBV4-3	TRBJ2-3	CASSPSPSHGTREYF	TGCGCCAGCAGCCCGTCCCCCAGTCACGGGACTAGGGAGTATTTT
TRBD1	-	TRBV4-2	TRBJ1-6	CASSQGQGNGSSYNSPLHF	TGTGCCAGCAGCCAAGGACAGGGGAACGGGAGCTCCTATAATTCACCCCTCCACTTT
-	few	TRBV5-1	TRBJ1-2	CASSQQEGTARNYGYTF	TGCGCCAGCAGCCAACAAGAGGGGACTGCTCGTAACTATGGCTACACCTTC
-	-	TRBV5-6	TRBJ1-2	CASSCGRSYGYTF	TGTGCCAGCAGCTGTGGGAGATCCTATGGCTACACCTTC
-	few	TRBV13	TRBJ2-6	CASSTGLPGSNVLTF	TGTGCCAGCAGCACCGGTCTCCCGGGATCCAACGTCCTGACTTTC
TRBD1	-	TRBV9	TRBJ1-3	CASSARDREGGNTIYF	TGTGCCAGCAGCGCCCGGGACAGGGAAGGTGGAAACACCATATATTTT
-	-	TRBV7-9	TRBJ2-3	CASSLATTSTDTQYF	TGTGCCAGCAGTCTAGCGACAACTAGCACAGATACGCAGTATTTT
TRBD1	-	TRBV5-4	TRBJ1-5	CASSPDRGAQPQHF	TGTGCCAGCAGCCCCGACAGGGGTGCCCAGCCCCAGCATTTT
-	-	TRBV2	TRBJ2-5	CASTGGREGTQYF	TGTGCCAGCACCGGGGGGCGTGAGGGGACCCAGTACTTC
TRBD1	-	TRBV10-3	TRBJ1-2	CAINSIWAGGNYGYTF	TGTGCCATCAACTCTATTTGGGCAGGGGGTAACTATGGCTACACCTTC
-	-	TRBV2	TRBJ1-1	CASSDSTGNHMNTEAFF	TGTGCCAGCAGCGACTCTACAGGGAATCACATGAACACTGAAGCTTTCTTT
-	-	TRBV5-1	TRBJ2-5	CASSPHPGEETQYF	TGCGCCAGCAGCCCGCACCCAGGGGAGGAGACCCAGTACTTC
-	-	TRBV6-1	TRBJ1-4	CASNTQGKGEKLFF	TGTGCCAGCAACACTCAGGGGAAGGGTGAAAAACTGTTTTTT
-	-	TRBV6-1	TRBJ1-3	CASSEGEGGDPGNTIYF	TGTGCCAGCAGTGAAGGGGAGGGGGGAGACCCTGGAAACACCATATATTTT
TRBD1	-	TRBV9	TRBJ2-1	CASSARTGVPYNEQFF	TGTGCCAGCAGCGCCCGCACAGGGGTCCCCTACAATGAGCAGTTCTTC
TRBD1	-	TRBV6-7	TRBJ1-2	CASSPVPDRDNGYTF	TGTGCCAGCAGCCCCGTCCCTGACAGGGATAATGGCTACACCTTC
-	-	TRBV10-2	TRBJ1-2	CASSDSGEGIRGYTF	TGCGCCAGCAGTGACTCAGGGGAGGGGATCCGTGGCTACACCTTC
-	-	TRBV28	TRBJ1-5	CASSWDLWQPQHF	TGTGCCAGCAGTTGGGACTTATGGCAGCCCCAGCATTTT
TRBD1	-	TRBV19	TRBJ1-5	CASSPTDRGNQPQHF	TGTGCCAGTAGTCCCACGGACAGGGGCAATCAGCCCCAGCATTTT
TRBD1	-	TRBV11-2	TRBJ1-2	CASSFRTGGYFETNYGYTF	TGTGCCAGCAGCTTCCGGACAGGTGGTTACTTCGAGACTAACTATGGCTACACCTTC
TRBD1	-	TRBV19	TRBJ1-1	CASIRTGQGELNTEAFF	TGTGCCAGTATTCGAACTGGCCAGGGGGAGTTGAACACTGAAGCTTTCTTT
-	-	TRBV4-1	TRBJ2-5	CASSQERETQYF	TGCGCCAGCAGCCAAGAGAGGGAGACCCAGTACTTC
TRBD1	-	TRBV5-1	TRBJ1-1	CASSLVSPGTGGLNTEAFF	TGCGCCAGCAGCTTGGTGTCCCCCGGGACAGGGGGCTTGAACACTGAAGCTTTCTTT
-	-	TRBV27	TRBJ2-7	CASSPPPGKSVEQYF	TGTGCCAGCAGTCCCCCTCCAGGGAAATCGGTCGAGCAGTACTTC
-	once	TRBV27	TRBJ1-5	CASKESGVPSNQPQHF	TGTGCCAGCAAGGAATCGGGGGTACCTAGCAATCAGCCCCAGCATTTT
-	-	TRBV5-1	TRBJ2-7	CASSLGRAVPWSYEQYF	TGCGCCAGCAGCTTAGGCAGGGCAGTCCCTTGGTCCTACGAGCAGTACTTC
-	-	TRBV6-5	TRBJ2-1	CASNNRENEQFF	TGTGCCAGCAATAACAGGGAAAATGAGCAGTTCTTC
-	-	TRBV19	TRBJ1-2	CASSIRQGIYGYTF	TGTGCCAGTAGTATCCGGCAGGGGATCTATGGCTACACCTTC
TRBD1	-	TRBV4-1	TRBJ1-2	CASSQAPPTGCGYTF	TGCGCCAGCAGCCAAGCCCCACCGACAGGGTGCGGCTACACCTTC
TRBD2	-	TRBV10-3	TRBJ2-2	CAISEKERGGELFF	TGTGCCATCAGTGAGAAGGAGCGGGGCGGGGAGCTGTTTTTT
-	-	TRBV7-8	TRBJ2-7	CASSSTEFGEQYF	TGTGCCAGCAGCTCGACAGAGTTCGGCGAGCAGTACTTC
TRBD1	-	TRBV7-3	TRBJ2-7	CASRSLQGRDEQYF	TGTGCCAGCAGGTCCTTACAGGGGCGCGACGAGCAGTACTTC
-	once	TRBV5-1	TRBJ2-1	CASRSLGREGECNEQFF	TGCGCCAGCAGATCCCTTGGGAGAGAGGGGGAGTGCAATGAGCAGTTCTTC
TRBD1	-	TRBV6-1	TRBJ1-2	CASSEEGANYGYTF	TGTGCCAGCAGTGAAGAGGGGGCGAACTATGGCTACACCTTC
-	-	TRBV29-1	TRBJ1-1	CSVVLGEAFF	TGCAGCGTTGTCCTCGGTGAAGCTTTCTTT
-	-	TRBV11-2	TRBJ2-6	CASSPDIFSGANVLTF	TGTGCCAGCAGCCCGGACATTTTCTCTGGGGCCAACGTCCTGACTTTC